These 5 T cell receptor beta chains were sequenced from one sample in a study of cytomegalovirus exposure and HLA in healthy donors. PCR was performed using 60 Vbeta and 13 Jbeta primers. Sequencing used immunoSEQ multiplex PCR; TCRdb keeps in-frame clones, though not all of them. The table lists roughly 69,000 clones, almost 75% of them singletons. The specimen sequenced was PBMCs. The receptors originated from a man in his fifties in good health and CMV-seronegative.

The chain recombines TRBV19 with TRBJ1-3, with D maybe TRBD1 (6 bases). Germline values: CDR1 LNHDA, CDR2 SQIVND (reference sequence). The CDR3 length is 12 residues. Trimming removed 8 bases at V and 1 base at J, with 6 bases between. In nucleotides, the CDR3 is TGTGCCAGTGGACAGTCTGGAAACACCATATATTTT. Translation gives CASGQSGNTIYF. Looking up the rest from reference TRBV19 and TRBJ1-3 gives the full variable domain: DGGITQSPKYLFRKEGQNVTLSCEQNLNHDAMYWYRQDPGQGLRLIYYSQIVNDFQKGDIAEGYSVSREKKESFPLTVTSAQKNPTAFYLCASGQSGNTIYFGEGSWLTVV.

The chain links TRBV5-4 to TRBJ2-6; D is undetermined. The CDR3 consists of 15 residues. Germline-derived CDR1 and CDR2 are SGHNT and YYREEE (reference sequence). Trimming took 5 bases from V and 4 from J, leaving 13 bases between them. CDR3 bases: TGTGCCAGCAGACCCGGGTTGGAAGGGGCCAACGTCCTGACTTTC. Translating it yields CASRPGLEGANVLTF.

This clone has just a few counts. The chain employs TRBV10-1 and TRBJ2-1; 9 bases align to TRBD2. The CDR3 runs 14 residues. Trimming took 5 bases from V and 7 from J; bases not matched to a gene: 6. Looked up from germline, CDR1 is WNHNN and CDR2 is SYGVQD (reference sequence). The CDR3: CASSRAGGGNEQFF. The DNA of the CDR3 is TGCGCCAGCAGTCGCGCGGGGGGGGGTAATGAGCAGTTCTTC.

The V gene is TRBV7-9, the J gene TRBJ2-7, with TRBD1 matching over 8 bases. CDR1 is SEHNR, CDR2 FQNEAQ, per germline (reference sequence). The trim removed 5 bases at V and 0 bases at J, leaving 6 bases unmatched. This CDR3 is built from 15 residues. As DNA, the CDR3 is TGTGCCAGCAGCACGGGACAGGTCGTCTCCTACGAGCAGTACTTC. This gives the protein CASSTGQVVSYEQYF.

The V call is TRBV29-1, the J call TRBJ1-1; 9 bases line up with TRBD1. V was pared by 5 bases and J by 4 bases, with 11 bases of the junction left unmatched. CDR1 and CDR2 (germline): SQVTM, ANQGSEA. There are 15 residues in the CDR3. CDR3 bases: TGCAGCGTTCCCGGGACAGGGAAGGGGAGCACTGAAGCTTTCTTT. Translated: CSVPGTGKGSTEAFF.